Below, 21 T cell receptor beta chains from the same sample are listed, as sequenced in a study of shared clonotypes between healthy human individuals. Sequencing was performed with immunoSEQ multiplex PCR; in TCRdb, only in-frame clones are kept and a portion is missing. The sample lists about 480,000 clones, almost 80% occurring once. Sequencing was carried out using PBMCs. These TCRs come from a woman aged 40 to 55 in good health. Some clones in this sample may be carry-over from other donors' samples.

The genes are TRBV6-1 and TRBJ1-1; 7 bases line up with TRBD1. CDR1 MNHNS and CDR2 SASEGT come from the germline V gene. This CDR3 spans 13 amino acids. V shed 7 bases, J shed 4 bases, and the junction held 6 bases outside the gene matches. The CDR3 bases are TGTGCCAGCAACTTTGACAGGGCCACTGAAGCTTTCTTT. Translation gives CASNFDRATEAFF.

The genes are TRBV28 and TRBJ2-7, with D possibly being TRBD2 (5 bases). Trimming cost V 7 bases and J 1 base, with 17 bases left between them. CDR1 is MDHEN and CDR2 is SYDVKM in the germline V gene. The CDR3 is 15 amino acids. The DNA of the CDR3 is TGTGCCAGCACGGTTGGGAGCGGAAGATCCTACGAGCAGTACTTC. Translation: CASTVGSGRSYEQYF.

The V and J genes are TRBV10-1 and TRBJ2-7; 12 bases line up with TRBD1. The CDR3 covers 16 residues. CDR1 WNHNN and CDR2 SYGVQD come from the germline V gene (reference sequence). J gave up 2 bases and V 4 bases, and 6 bases lay outside the gene matches. CDR3 sequence reads: CASSGGTGGFPYEQYF. CDR3 bases: TGCGCCAGCAGTGGTGGGACAGGGGGCTTCCCCTACGAGCAGTACTTC.

The V call is TRBV7-9, the J call TRBJ2-3; 10 nucleotides match TRBD2. CDR1 and CDR2 from the germline V gene are SEHNR and FQNEAQ (reference sequence). V shed 5 bases and J 3 bases; nucleotides not matched to a gene: 17. This CDR3 is built from 19 residues. The CDR3 protein is CASSQRTDGGLARTDTQYF. In DNA form, the CDR3 reads TGTGCCAGCAGCCAGCGGACAGATGGGGGACTAGCGAGAACAGATACGCAGTATTTT.

The chain couples TRBV4-3 to TRBJ2-1; weak D call: TRBD1 (6 bases). Germline V CDR1 and CDR2: LGHNA, YSLEER. With 3 bases removed from V and 3 bases from J, the gap between germline ends came to 12 bases. The CDR3 loop spans 15 amino acids. CDR3 in amino acids: CASSQGVGGYNEQFF. The CDR3 DNA follows: TGCGCCAGCAGCCAGGGGGTAGGGGGCTACAATGAGCAGTTCTTC.

This chain's CDR3 is CASSQTGGAGDTQYF. For the CDR3, the DNA is TGTGCCAGCAGCCAGACAGGGGGAGCCGGGGATACGCAGTATTTT. The gene calls are TRBV4-2 and TRBJ2-3, with 9 bases fitting TRBD1. The CDR3 has 15 amino acids. Germline-derived CDR1 and CDR2 are LGHNA and YNFKEQ. The V gene end was trimmed by 3 bases and the J gene end by 6 bases; junction bases not matched to a gene: 7.

Of note for this clone: The sample has other DNA sequences that encode this CDR3 too. The chain uses TRBV27 and TRBJ1-1; TRBD1 matches 9 bases. The trim removed 2 bases at V and 5 bases at J, leaving 3 bases unmatched. This CDR3 has 14 residues. Germline CDR1 and CDR2: MNHEY and SMNVEV (reference sequence). The CDR3 sequence: CASSLDRGRTEAFF. CDR3 DNA sequence: TGTGCCAGCAGTTTAGACAGGGGGAGGACTGAAGCTTTCTTT.

The V call is TRBV5-1, the J call TRBJ2-5; the D gene is possibly TRBD2 (6 bases). The germline CDR1 and CDR2 sequences are SGHRS and YFSETQ. Trimming cost V 3 bases and J 5 bases, with 11 bases left between them. The CDR3 runs to 13 residues. The CDR3 sequence: CASSWRVEETQYF. CDR3 nucleotides: TGCGCCAGCAGCTGGAGGGTGGAGGAGACCCAGTACTTC.

The gene calls are TRBV5-1 and TRBJ1-1; 7 bases match TRBD1. Germline CDR1 SGHRS, CDR2 YFSETQ. The CDR3 covers 16 residues. The ends lost 0 bases at V and 0 bases at J; junction bases unmatched: 5. The CDR3 here is CASSLGYRGMNTEAFF. As DNA, the CDR3 is TGCGCCAGCAGCTTGGGTTACAGGGGCATGAACACTGAAGCTTTCTTT.

CDR3 sequence reads: CASSLRDRGGDSPLHF. CDR3 coding DNA: TGTGCCAGCAGCCTCCGGGACAGGGGAGGGGATTCACCCCTCCACTTT. The chain employs TRBV5-4 and TRBJ1-6; 10 positions agree with TRBD1. The CDR3 has 16 amino acids. Germline V gene sequence: CDR1 SGHNT, CDR2 YYREEE (reference sequence). Trimming cost V 4 bases and J 8 bases; bases outside gene matches: 9.

The chain couples TRBV6-1 to TRBJ1-2; D might be TRBD1 (6 bases). The CDR3 has 12 amino acids. Germline assignment: CDR1 MNHNS and CDR2 SASEGT. The V and J ends lost 6 bases and 6 bases respectively, with 11 bases between them. This chain's CDR3 is CASSRTADGYTF. As DNA, the CDR3 is TGTGCCAGCAGCCGGACAGCCGATGGCTACACCTTC.

The chain combines TRBV10-3 with TRBJ2-2, with D unresolved. There are 15 residues in the CDR3. The ends were cut back, 0 bases at V and 7 bases at J, with 12 bases in the middle. Germline CDR1 is ENHRY and CDR2 is SYGVKD. The CDR3 loop reads CAISESGFGRGELFF. As DNA, the CDR3 is TGTGCCATCAGTGAGTCGGGGTTTGGCCGCGGGGAGCTGTTTTTT.

The genes are TRBV30 and TRBJ1-3; D call uncertain. Trimming stripped 2 bases from V and 8 bases from J, with 7 bases between. CDR3 size: 11 residues. From germline, CDR1 is GTSNPN and CDR2 SVGIG (reference sequence). The CDR3 sequence: CAWSPGDTIYF. CDR3 in DNA: TGTGCCTGGAGTCCCGGGGACACCATATATTTT. Complete variable domain (other parts from reference TRBV30 and TRBJ1-3): SQTIHQWPATLVQPVGSPLSLECTVEGTSNPNLYWYRQAAGRGLQLLFYSVGIGQISSEVPQNLSASRPQDRQFILSSKKLLLSDSGFYLCAWSPGDTIYFGEGSWLTVV.

This clone was seen a few times. The chain links TRBV7-9 to TRBJ1-1; 7 bases agree with TRBD1. From germline, CDR1 is SEHNR and CDR2 FQNEAQ (reference sequence). The CDR3 totals 16 residues. After removal of 5 bases from V and 4 bases from J, the junction contained 13 bases not matched to a gene. CDR3 in amino acids: CASSPDRVAGGTEAFF. Written as DNA, the CDR3 is TGTGCCAGCAGCCCCGACAGGGTGGCGGGGGGCACTGAAGCTTTCTTT. Full variable domain (remainder filled in from reference TRBV7-9 and TRBJ1-1): DTGVSQNPRHKITKRGQNVTFRCDPISEHNRLYWYRQTLGQGPEFLTYFQNEAQLEKSRLLSDRFSAERPKGSFSTLEIQRTEQGDSAMYLCASSPDRVAGGTEAFFGQGTRLTVV.

The table lists this clone with a few counts. The CDR3 DNA is TGTGCCAGCAGCTTAGAGGGACCTTCCAAGTACGAGCAGTACTTC. Translation: CASSLEGPSKYEQYF. V usage is TRBV7-8 and J usage is TRBJ2-7; tentatively, D is TRBD1 or TRBD2 (5 bases each). Between the trimmed V and J ends, which lost 1 base and 4 bases, there was a span of 14 bases. The CDR3 spans 15 residues. Per germline, CDR1 SGHVS and CDR2 FQNEAQ. The full variable domain, completed using reference TRBV7-8 and TRBJ2-7, is GAGVSQSPRYKVAKRGQDVALRCDPISGHVSLFWYQQALGQGPEFLTYFQNEAQLDKSGLPSDRFFAERPEGSVSTLKIQRTQQEDSAVYLCASSLEGPSKYEQYFGPGTRLTVT.

This clone appeared once. This rearrangement joins TRBV7-7 to TRBJ2-1; 15 bases line up with TRBD2. J gave up 8 bases and V 5 bases, and 4 bases lay outside the gene matches. The CDR3 has 15 residues. Germline V lookup: CDR1 SSHAT, CDR2 FNYEAQ (reference sequence). The CDR3 nucleotides are TGTGCCAGCAGCAAGGGACTAGCGGGAGGTGATGAGCAGTTCTTC. Its protein is CASSKGLAGGDEQFF.

Only a few counts were recorded for this clone. The chain couples TRBV7-8 to TRBJ2-7, with D perhaps TRBD2 (5 bases). Germline CDR1 reads SGHVS; CDR2 reads FQNEAQ. The CDR3 totals 14 residues. The DNA for the CDR3 is TGTGCCAGCAGCTTAGCGCAGTCTCGAGGGAGCCCGGTCGTC. It specifies CASSLAQSRGSPVV.

This clone has just a few counts. This chain links TRBV5-4 with TRBJ1-1; D might be TRBD1 (5 bases). The V end lost 7 bases, the J end lost 5 bases, and 15 bases lay between the germline ends. This CDR3 has 13 residues. CDR1 is SGHNT, CDR2 YYREEE, per germline (reference sequence). The DNA for the CDR3 is TGTGCCAGCGGGGGTGTCGGAGGTACTGAAGCTTTCTTT. Protein: CASGGVGGTEAFF.

This rearrangement joins TRBV29-1 to TRBJ2-7; 9 bases match TRBD2. V dropped 2 bases and J dropped 6; count of bases not matched to a gene: 5. Germline CDR1 SQVTM, CDR2 ANQGSEA. CDR3 size: 13 residues. As DNA, the CDR3 is TGCAGCGTTGAATTTAGCGGGAGATTCGAGCAGTACTTC. Protein: CSVEFSGRFEQYF.

J is TRBJ2-1 and V is TRBV7-3; 9 bases are shared with TRBD2. The CDR3 sequence is 16 residues long. V dropped 1 base and J dropped 6; count of bases not matched to a gene: 7. The germline gives CDR1 SGHTA, CDR2 FQGTGA. CDR3 protein: CASSLRGREGPNEQFF. The DNA of the CDR3 is TGTGCCAGCAGCTTAAGGGGGCGGGAGGGCCCCAATGAGCAGTTCTTC.

V and J are TRBV7-2 and TRBJ2-2; no clear D gene. The CDR3 contains 16 residues. Germline V lookup: CDR1 SGHTA, CDR2 FQGNSA. Trimming removed 1 base from V and 0 bases from J, with 9 bases in between. CDR3 loop: CASSLGIRPNTGELFF. In nucleotides, the CDR3 is TGTGCCAGCAGCTTAGGTATCCGACCGAACACCGGGGAGCTGTTTTTT.